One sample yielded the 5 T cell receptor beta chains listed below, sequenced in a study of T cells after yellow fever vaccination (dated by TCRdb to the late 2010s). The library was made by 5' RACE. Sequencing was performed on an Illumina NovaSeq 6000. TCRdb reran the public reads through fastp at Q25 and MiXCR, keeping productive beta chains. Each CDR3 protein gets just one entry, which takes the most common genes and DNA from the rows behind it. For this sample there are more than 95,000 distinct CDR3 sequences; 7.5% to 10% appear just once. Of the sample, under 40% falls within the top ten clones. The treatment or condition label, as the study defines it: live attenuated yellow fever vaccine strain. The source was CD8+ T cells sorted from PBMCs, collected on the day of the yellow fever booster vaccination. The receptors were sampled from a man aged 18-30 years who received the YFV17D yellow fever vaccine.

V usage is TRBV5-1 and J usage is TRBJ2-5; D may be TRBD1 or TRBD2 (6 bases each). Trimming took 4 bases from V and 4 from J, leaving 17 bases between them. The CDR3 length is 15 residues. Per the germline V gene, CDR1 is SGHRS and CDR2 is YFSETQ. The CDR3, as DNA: TGCGCCAGCAGCCGGCGTGGGGGGCAGGGAGAGACCCAGTACTTC. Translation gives CASSRRGGQGETQYF.

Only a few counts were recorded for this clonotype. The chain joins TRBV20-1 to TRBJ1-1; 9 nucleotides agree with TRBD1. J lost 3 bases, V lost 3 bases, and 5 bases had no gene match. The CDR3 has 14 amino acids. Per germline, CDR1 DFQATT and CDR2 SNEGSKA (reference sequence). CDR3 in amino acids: CSASGTGPYTEAFF. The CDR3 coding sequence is TGCAGTGCTAGCGGGACAGGGCCGTACACTGAAGCTTTCTTT.

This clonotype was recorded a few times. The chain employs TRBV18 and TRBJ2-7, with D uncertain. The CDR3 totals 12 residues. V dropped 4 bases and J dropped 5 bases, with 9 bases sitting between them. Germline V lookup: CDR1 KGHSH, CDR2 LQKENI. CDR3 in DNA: TGTGCCAGCTCACACCACAAACACGAGCAGTACGTC. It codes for CASSHHKHEQYV.

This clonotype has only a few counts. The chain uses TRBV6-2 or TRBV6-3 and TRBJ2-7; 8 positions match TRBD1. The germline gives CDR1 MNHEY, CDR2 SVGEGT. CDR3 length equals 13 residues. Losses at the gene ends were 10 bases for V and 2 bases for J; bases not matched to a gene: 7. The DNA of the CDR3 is TGTGCCATCGCCGGGACAGGTACCTACGAGCAGTACTTC. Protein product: CAIAGTGTYEQYF.

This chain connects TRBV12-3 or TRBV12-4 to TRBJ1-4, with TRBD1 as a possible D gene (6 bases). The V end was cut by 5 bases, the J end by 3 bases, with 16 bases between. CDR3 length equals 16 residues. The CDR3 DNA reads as TGTGCCAGCAGTACCTCCCACAGGGAGTCTAATGAAAAACTGTTTTTT. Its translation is CASSTSHRESNEKLFF.